This T cell receptor beta chain is from a study of T cell repertoires in cytomegalovirus infection. Overall study context: CMV epitopes used comprised recently identified HLA-C-restricted ones and well-studied HLA-B-restricted ones. Indications of both CMV infection and matching HLA type were provided by public TCR beta signatures.

TCRdb passed the reads through MiXCR, listing each CDR3 protein once. The table records 200,000 to 250,000 distinct CDR3 sequences, roughly 34% of them present only once. Findings and caveats of the study: CMV-specific TCR beta clonotypes restricted by HLA-C were the ones dominating the ex vivo response.

This clonotype was recorded once. Its antigen is currently unknown. CDR1 and CDR2 (germline): WSHSY, SAAADI. Trimming removed 0 bases from V and 5 bases from J; junction bases left unmatched: 11. CDR3 length: 18 residues. The TCR comes from a human donor in good health (CMV status not recorded). Some clones in this sample may be carry-over from other donors' samples. This sequence joins TRBV10-2 and TRBJ2-2; 8 bases are shared with TRBD1. The sample in question was CD8+ T cells from cultured PBMCs, obtained from culture after CMV antigen stimulation. CDR3 coding DNA: TGCGCCAGCAGTGAGTCGAGTATTGGGACAGGTGGTACCGGGGAGCTGTTTTTT. Its translation: CASSESSIGTGGTGELFF.